This T cell receptor beta chain was obtained from a study of T cell responses to AZD1222 COVID-19 vaccine. General study results and limits: White British ancestry dominated among donors, who included more females, and clonal diversity was possibly underestimated. None of the repertoires were sampled until the peak T cell response had passed. CD4 TCRs linked to vaccination spanned spike, dominating at 160-218 and 743-854. At baseline, just six AZD1222 recipients tested seropositive.

The CDR3 has 15 residues. The germline V gene has CDR1 MNHEY and CDR2 SVGAGI. Trimming left V 6 bases short and J 0 bases short, with 12 bases between. Details on this clone: Its antigen remains unidentified.

Measured with immunoSEQ multiplex PCR; TCRdb has only the in-frame clones, and not every one. The data show roughly 180,000 clones, 80% to 95% seen once. The chain employs TRBV6-5 and TRBJ1-5; no clear D gene. The sequence was collected from an adult who received the AZD1222 COVID-19 vaccine. The source was peripheral blood, collected 28 days after the second AZD1222 dose. CDR3 region: CASRPQIFSNQPQHF. Written as DNA, the CDR3 is TGTGCCAGCAGACCCCAGATTTTTAGCAATCAGCCCCAGCATTTT.